These T cell receptor beta chains were read from a single sample in a study of post-analysis software for immune sequencing data. MiXCR, applied by TCRdb to the PCR reads, yields one record per CDR3 protein. The table has approximately 260,000 distinct CDR3 sequences, less than 40% seen once. Sample: blood. Source of these receptors: a girl aged 10 to 17 with multiple sclerosis. Each CDR3 is given with its conserved first and last residue. The D gene is left open where the match is weak. Only some rows state a clone size, as once, few, many or a class for expanded clones.

CSASTGSSKVNEQFF	TGCAGTGCTTCTACCGGTAGTTCAAAGGTCAATGAGCAGTTCTTC	TRBV20-1	-	-	TRBJ2-1
CASSAARGRDQETQYF	TGTGCCAGCTCGGCGGCCCGGGGGAGGGACCAAGAGACCCAGTACTTC	TRBV2	TRBD2	many	TRBJ2-5
CSVDTSGMYEEQFF	TGCAGCGTGGACACTAGCGGGATGTACGAGGAGCAGTTCTTC	TRBV29-1	TRBD2	many	TRBJ2-1
CSARPGVQDHSNYGYTF	TGCAGTGCTAGGCCCGGGGTACAGGACCACTCGAACTATGGCTACACCTTC	TRBV20-1	-	-	TRBJ1-2
CSVAGGSLGAFF	TGCAGCGTTGCGGGAGGGTCGTTGGGTGCTTTCTTT	TRBV29-1	-	-	TRBJ1-1
CASNRRGEQYF	TGTGCCAGCAACAGACGGGGAGAGCAGTACTTC	TRBV28	-	few	TRBJ2-5
CASSEVGAEGTDTQYF	TGTGCCAGCAGTGAAGTTGGAGCGGAAGGCACAGATACGCAGTATTTT	TRBV6-1	-	once	TRBJ2-3
CASSLAGAGTDTEYF	TGTGCCAGCAGTTTAGCGGGAGCGGGCACAGATACGGAGTATTTT	TRBV12-3/TRBV12-4	-	-	TRBJ2-3
CASSERVGSTDTQYF	TGTGCCAGCAGTGAAAGGGTCGGGAGCACAGATACGCAGTATTTT	TRBV6-4	-	few	TRBJ2-3
CASSESRENEQFF	TGTGCCAGCAGTGAATCAAGGGAGAATGAGCAGTTCTTC	TRBV2	-	-	TRBJ2-1
CSAREQGGTNEKLFF	TGCAGTGCTAGAGAACAGGGGGGAACTAATGAAAAACTGTTTTTT	TRBV20-1	TRBD1	many	TRBJ1-4
CSAREGLAGPQETQYF	TGCAGTGCTAGAGAGGGACTAGCGGGACCCCAAGAGACCCAGTACTTC	TRBV20-1	TRBD2	many	TRBJ2-5
CASSQERQGVYNEQFF	TGCGCCAGCAGCCAAGAGAGACAGGGGGTTTACAATGAGCAGTTCTTC	TRBV4-1	TRBD1	many	TRBJ2-1
CASRQGGANEQFF	TGTGCCAGCAGACAAGGGGGCGCCAATGAGCAGTTCTTC	TRBV11-2	TRBD1	many	TRBJ2-1
CASSPALASYEQYF	TGTGCCAGCAGCCCAGCACTAGCATCCTACGAGCAGTACTTC	TRBV4-2	-	-	TRBJ2-7
CASGLKGSGELFF	TGTGCTAGTGGTTTGAAGGGTTCCGGGGAGCTGTTTTTT	TRBV12-5	-	-	TRBJ2-2
CASSPTPDTEAFF	TGTGCCAGCTCTCCGACTCCCGACACTGAAGCTTTCTTT	TRBV18	-	-	TRBJ1-1
CGATEGSRETQYF	TGCGGTGCTACGGAGGGCAGCAGAGAGACCCAGTACTTC	TRBV20-1	-	once	TRBJ2-5